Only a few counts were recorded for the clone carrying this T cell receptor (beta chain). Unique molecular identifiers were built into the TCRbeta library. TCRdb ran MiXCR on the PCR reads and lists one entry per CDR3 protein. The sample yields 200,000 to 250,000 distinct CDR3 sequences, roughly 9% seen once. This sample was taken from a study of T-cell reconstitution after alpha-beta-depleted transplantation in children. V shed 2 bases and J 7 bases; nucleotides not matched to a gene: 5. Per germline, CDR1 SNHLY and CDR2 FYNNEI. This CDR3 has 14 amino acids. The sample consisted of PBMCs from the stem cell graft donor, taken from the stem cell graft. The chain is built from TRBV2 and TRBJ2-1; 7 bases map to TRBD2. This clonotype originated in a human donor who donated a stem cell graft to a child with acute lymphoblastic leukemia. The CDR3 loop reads CASSEITSVNEQFF. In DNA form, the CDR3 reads TGTGCCAGCAGTGAAATTACTAGCGTGAATGAGCAGTTCTTC.